These 13 T cell receptor beta chains came from one sample sequenced in a study of blood T cell repertoires in COVID-19. Assay: immunoSEQ multiplex PCR; the TCRdb copy retains only in-frame clones and omits some. Of 200,000 to 250,000 clones in the sample, around 84% were seen once. The sequenced sample consisted of peripheral blood. The receptors derive from a man aged 55-75 years with acute or convalescent COVID-19.

The V and J genes are TRBV7-2 and TRBJ2-1; TRBD2 matches 9 bases. The CDR3 consists of 15 residues. The trim removed 6 bases at V and 12 bases at J, leaving 15 bases unmatched. Germline-derived CDR1 and CDR2 are SGHTA and FQGNSA. Here the CDR3 DNA reads TGTGCCAGCAGACCGGCTAGCGGGGCCCGCTCCGGGCAGTTCTTC. Its protein product is CASRPASGARSGQFF.

The chain carries TRBV28 and TRBJ1-3; 7 nucleotides agree with TRBD1. Germline V gene sequence: CDR1 MDHEN, CDR2 SYDVKM. The junction had 8 bases not matched to a gene; V was cut back by 3 bases and J by 0 bases. The CDR3 is 17 residues long. This CDR3 reads CASSFPTGWDSGNTIYF. CDR3 bases: TGTGCCAGCAGTTTTCCGACAGGGTGGGACTCTGGAAACACCATATATTTT.

This chain connects TRBV5-1 to TRBJ1-4, with 7 bases aligning to TRBD1. The germline gives CDR1 SGHRS, CDR2 YFSETQ. Trimming removed 0 bases from V and 8 bases from J; junction bases left unmatched: 7. This CDR3 is built from 15 residues. The DNA of the CDR3 is TGCGCCAGCAGCTTGGAGGGGGCAGGTAACGAAAAACTGTTTTTT. This translates into CASSLEGAGNEKLFF.

V and J are TRBV12-3 or TRBV12-4 and TRBJ2-5, with a weak D call TRBD2 (5 bases). This CDR3 region has 13 residues. Trimming removed 7 bases from V and 5 bases from J, with 14 bases in between. CDR3 residues: CASTESGRETQYF. The DNA of the CDR3 is TGTGCCAGCACCGAAAGCGGCCGGGAGACCCAGTACTTC.

The chain carries TRBV5-1 and TRBJ2-2; TRBD1 matches 9 bases. The CDR3 loop spans 16 amino acids. V lost 4 bases to trimming and J lost 7 bases; unmatched junction nucleotides: 11. Germline V gene data show CDR1 as SGHRS and CDR2 as YFSETQ. CDR3 bases: TGCGCCAGCAGCCCTGACAGGGGGTGGTCGGACGGGGAGCTGTTTTTT. It specifies CASSPDRGWSDGELFF.

The genes are TRBV4-2 and TRBJ2-2, with 9 bases fitting TRBD2. CDR1 is LGHNA and CDR2 is YNFKEQ in the germline V gene. The CDR3 totals 16 residues. V shed 0 bases and J 4 bases; nucleotides not matched to a gene: 3. The CDR3 DNA follows: TGTGCCAGCAGCCAAGAGTCGCGGGGGGGCACCGGGGAGCTGTTTTTT. Its translation is CASSQESRGGTGELFF.

The chain is built from TRBV6-5 and TRBJ1-1; 7 bases align to TRBD1. V dropped 8 bases and J dropped 4; count of bases not matched to a gene: 7. Germline CDR1 and CDR2: MNHEY and SVGAGI. The CDR3 is made up of 13 amino acids. For the CDR3, the DNA is TGTGCCAGCGGAAGATCAGGGGGCACTGAAGCTTTCTTT. Encoded protein: CASGRSGGTEAFF.

Here the CDR3 reads CASSLDGQGKNYGYTF. The DNA of the CDR3 is TGTGCCAGCAGCTTAGATGGACAGGGGAAAAACTATGGCTACACCTTC. The rearrangement links TRBV7-8 to TRBJ1-2; TRBD1 matches at 9 bases. With V trimmed by 1 base and J by 2 bases, 5 bases remained unmatched. Germline V gene sequence: CDR1 SGHVS, CDR2 FQNEAQ. The CDR3 spans 16 residues.

The rearrangement uses TRBV14 and TRBJ1-6; TRBD1 aligns across 9 bases. The CDR3 is 14 residues long. Germline V lookup: CDR1 SGHDN, CDR2 FVKESK. The trim removed 4 bases at V and 9 bases at J, leaving 4 bases unmatched. CDR3 residues: CASSPDRGFSPLHF. Here the CDR3 DNA reads TGTGCCAGCAGCCCTGACAGGGGGTTTTCACCCCTCCACTTT.

This chain connects TRBV11-2 to TRBJ1-6; tentative D call: TRBD1 (5 bases). The germline CDR1 and CDR2 sequences are SGHAT and FQNNGV. With 5 bases removed from V and 1 base from J, the gap between germline ends came to 9 bases. This CDR3 spans 15 amino acids. CDR3 in DNA: TGTGCCAGCAGCCCCCGACAGTCCTATAATTCACCCCTCCACTTT. This sequence encodes CASSPRQSYNSPLHF.

This clone came up a few times. This chain links TRBV27 with TRBJ1-5; the D gene is possibly TRBD1 (6 bases). V lost 0 bases to trimming and J lost 9 bases, with 12 bases between them. This CDR3 is 14 amino acids long. The germline gives CDR1 MNHEY, CDR2 SMNVEV (reference sequence). The CDR3 is CASSLSGGLGPQHF. As DNA, the CDR3 is TGTGCCAGCAGTTTATCGGGGGGGCTAGGGCCCCAGCATTTT.

The gene calls are TRBV5-1 and TRBJ2-7; TRBD1 matches 9 bases. The CDR3 totals 16 residues. CDR1 is SGHRS and CDR2 is YFSETQ in the germline V gene. Germline trimming cut 0 bases from V and 4 bases from J; bases unmatched to any gene: 8. In DNA form, the CDR3 reads TGCGCCAGCAGCTTGGCCGGGACAGGGTCTTATTACGAGCAGTACTTC. Protein: CASSLAGTGSYYEQYF.

The J gene is TRBJ2-2, the V gene TRBV2; TRBD2 aligns across 10 bases. V trimming: 2 bases; J trimming: 4 bases; junction bases outside the gene matches: 1. From germline, CDR1 is SNHLY and CDR2 FYNNEI. The CDR3 covers 15 residues. The CDR3 sequence is CASSESSGGTGELFF. The CDR3, as DNA: TGTGCCAGCAGTGAATCTAGCGGGGGCACCGGGGAGCTGTTTTTT.